These 28 T cell receptor beta chains share one sample of origin, sequenced in a study of blood T cell repertoires in COVID-19. Profiling relied on immunoSEQ multiplex PCR, and the TCRdb table lists in-frame clones only, not all of them. The sample includes approximately 330,000 clones, approximately 86% seen only once; the top ten take roughly 9.9%. The sample comprised peripheral blood. All receptors come from a man younger than 40 with COVID-19, enrolled during active disease.

The rearrangement uses TRBV5-8 and TRBJ2-7; no clear D. The CDR3 totals 11 residues. CDR1 is SGHTS and CDR2 is YDEGEE in the germline V gene. The V and J ends lost 2 bases and 7 bases respectively, with 7 bases between them. CDR3 in DNA: TGTGCCAGCAGCTTCAGGTCTGAGCAGTACTTC. As protein: CASSFRSEQYF. The full variable domain, with the rest looked up from reference TRBV5-8 and TRBJ2-7, is EAGVTQSPTHLIKTRGQQATLRCSPISGHTSVYWYQQALGLGLQFLLWYDEGEERNRGNFPPRFSGRQFPNYSSELNVNALELEDSALYLCASSFRSEQYFGPGTRLTVT.

The CDR3 DNA is TGCAGCGCTGGGACAAGCGGAAACACCATATATTTT. This translates into CSAGTSGNTIYF. The V gene is TRBV29-1, the J gene TRBJ1-3; possibly TRBD1 for D (6 bases). Germline CDR1 and CDR2: SQVTM and ANQGSEA. Trimming took off 7 bases at V and 4 bases at J, with 11 bases between the two ends. This CDR3 is 12 amino acids long. Supplemented by reference TRBV29-1 and TRBJ1-3, the full variable domain reads SAVISQKPSRDICQRGTSLTIQCQVDSQVTMMFWYRQQPGQSLTLIATANQGSEATYESGFVIDKFPISRPNLTFSTLTVSNMSPEDSSIYLCSAGTSGNTIYFGEGSWLTVV.

This chain joins TRBV10-3 and TRBJ2-5, with TRBD2 matching over 13 bases. This CDR3 spans 14 amino acids. V shed 6 bases, J shed 5 bases, and the junction held 3 bases outside the gene matches. Per the germline V gene, CDR1 is ENHRY and CDR2 is SYGVKD. CDR3 protein: CAIRGTSGTETQYF. The CDR3 DNA sequence: TGTGCCATCAGGGGGACTAGCGGGACGGAGACCCAGTACTTC.

This chain links TRBV19 with TRBJ2-2; possible D gene TRBD1, 5 bases. From germline, CDR1 is LNHDA and CDR2 SQIVND (reference sequence). This CDR3 has 15 residues. V shed 6 bases and J shed 1 base, with 12 bases lying between them. CDR3 protein: CASRTGPQNTGELFF. The CDR3, as DNA: TGTGCCAGTAGAACAGGTCCGCAGAACACCGGGGAGCTGTTTTTT.

The rearrangement links TRBV2 to TRBJ2-7, with D hard to call. Trimming removed 5 bases at V and 1 base at J, with 3 bases between. Germline loops: CDR1 SNHLY, CDR2 FYNNEI. The CDR3 sequence is 11 residues long. The CDR3 sequence: CASSSSYEQYF. The CDR3 region has the DNA TGTGCCAGCAGTTCGTCCTACGAGCAGTACTTC.

This clone was seen more than once but under ten times. The chain recombines TRBV19 with TRBJ2-3, with TRBD2 as a possible D gene (7 bases). The CDR3 consists of 15 residues. V lost 5 bases and J lost 0, with 12 bases in between. In germline, CDR1 is LNHDA, CDR2 SQIVND (reference sequence). The CDR3 region has the DNA TGTGCCAGTAGTGGAGGGGGGGCCAGCACAGATACGCAGTATTTT. Its translation is CASSGGGASTDTQYF.

Only one count was recorded for this clone. This chain uses TRBV27 with TRBJ2-3, with TRBD2 as a possible D gene (5 bases). The ends were cut back, 2 bases at V and 4 bases at J, with 16 bases in the middle. The CDR3 consists of 16 residues. From germline, CDR1 is MNHEY and CDR2 SMNVEV (reference sequence). CDR3 amino acids: CASSLGEGRSADTQYF. The CDR3 DNA sequence: TGTGCCAGCAGTTTAGGGGAAGGGAGATCCGCAGATACGCAGTATTTT.

The chain couples TRBV5-1 to TRBJ1-1; no definite D call. This CDR3 comprises 13 residues. Trimming took off 5 bases at V and 0 bases at J, with 8 bases between the two ends. Germline V gene lookup returns CDR1 SGHRS and CDR2 YFSETQ. The CDR3 DNA reads TGCGCCAGCAGTTACATTTTGAACACTGAAGCTTTCTTT. As protein: CASSYILNTEAFF.

The sample holds one count of this clone. The rearrangement links TRBV7-9 to TRBJ1-3, with no clear D. The CDR3 is 18 amino acids. Trimming removed 5 bases from V and 2 bases from J, with 22 bases in between. Germline V gene data show CDR1 as SEHNR and CDR2 as FQNEAQ (reference sequence). This CDR3 reads CASSTLPGSQGAGNTIYF. CDR3 in DNA: TGTGCCAGCAGCACCCTACCGGGTTCCCAAGGTGCTGGAAACACCATATATTTT.

The V and J genes are TRBV27 and TRBJ2-7, with 10 bases matching TRBD1. Germline assignment: CDR1 MNHEY and CDR2 SMNVEV (reference sequence). The V gene end was trimmed by 4 bases and the J gene end by 5 bases; junction bases not matched to a gene: 5. This CDR3 contains 14 residues. CDR3 region: CASSSRQGAHEQYF. CDR3 DNA sequence: TGTGCCAGCAGTTCCCGACAGGGGGCCCACGAGCAGTACTTC.

V is TRBV6-2 or TRBV6-3 and J is TRBJ1-6; 7 bases align to TRBD1. V dropped 6 bases and J dropped 0; count of bases not matched to a gene: 8. The CDR3 contains 17 residues. The V gene's germline CDR1 is MNHEY and CDR2 SVGEGT. The CDR3: CASSNRDSFSYNSPLHF. The CDR3 DNA is TGTGCCAGCAGCAACCGGGACAGCTTCTCCTATAATTCACCCCTCCACTTT.

The chain joins TRBV11-2 to TRBJ2-3; no clear D. Germline lookup yields CDR1 SGHAT and CDR2 FQNNGV. This CDR3 region has 15 residues. Trimming pared 0 bases from V and 7 bases from J, leaving 14 bases between. Written as DNA, the CDR3 is TGTGCCAGCAGCTTAGATGAGCGAGCTCGACATACGCAGTATTTT. Amino acids: CASSLDERARHTQYF.

This clone was seen once. V usage is TRBV7-3 and J usage is TRBJ1-1, with no clear D. In germline, CDR1 is SGHTA, CDR2 FQGTGA. Between the trimmed V and J ends, which lost 0 bases and 2 bases, there was a span of 10 bases. The CDR3 sequence is 15 residues long. In DNA form, the CDR3 reads TGTGCCAGCAGCTTAACACGAGGGTCCAACACTGAAGCTTTCTTT. It yields the protein CASSLTRGSNTEAFF.

This chain links TRBV6-5 with TRBJ1-4; D is unresolved. CDR3 length: 15 residues. Between the trimmed V and J ends, which lost 0 bases and 7 bases, there was a span of 12 bases. From germline, CDR1 is MNHEY and CDR2 SVGAGI. The CDR3 nucleotides read TGTGCCAGCAGTTACTCGAGGGCAGAGGGTGAAAAACTGTTTTTT. Protein: CASSYSRAEGEKLFF.

Here the CDR3 reads CASSSGRAYEQYF. The CDR3, as DNA: TGTGCCAGCAGTAGCGGGAGGGCCTACGAGCAGTACTTC. This chain joins TRBV6-5 and TRBJ2-7, with 10 positions matching TRBD2. Per the germline V gene, CDR1 is MNHEY and CDR2 is SVGAGI. With V trimmed by 5 bases and J by 2 bases, 0 bases remained unmatched. The CDR3 is 13 residues long.

This clone appeared once. V and J are TRBV24-1 and TRBJ1-1, with 10 bases identical to TRBD1. The CDR3 is 15 residues long. Germline trimming cut 3 bases from V and 6 bases from J; bases unmatched to any gene: 6. CDR1 is KGHDR and CDR2 is SFDVKD in the germline V gene. CDR3 sequence reads: CATSDVGQGISEAFF. In DNA form, the CDR3 reads TGTGCCACCAGTGATGTGGGACAGGGGATTTCTGAAGCTTTCTTT.

This rearrangement joins TRBV10-1 to TRBJ2-7; TRBD1 agrees at 8 bases. The germline V gene has CDR1 WNHNN and CDR2 SYGVQD (reference sequence). The CDR3 contains 12 residues. J was trimmed by 5 bases and V by 8 bases; bases with no gene match: 5. The CDR3 sequence is CASQGAVDEQYF. The CDR3 coding sequence is TGCGCCAGCCAGGGGGCGGTCGACGAGCAGTACTTC.

The chain uses TRBV29-1 and TRBJ2-7; a possible D gene is TRBD2 (6 bases). This CDR3 is 11 amino acids long. The ends were cut back, 7 bases at V and 2 bases at J, with 9 bases in the middle. CDR1 is SQVTM, CDR2 ANQGSEA, per germline. The CDR3 sequence is CSAGAPYEQYF. CDR3 DNA: TGCAGCGCGGGAGCCCCCTACGAGCAGTACTTC.

CDR3 residues: CASSSQGAHYGYTF. The DNA of the CDR3 is TGTGCCAGCAGCTCCCAGGGGGCTCACTATGGCTACACCTTC. This chain uses TRBV7-8 with TRBJ1-2; 8 bases are shared with TRBD1. J was trimmed by 3 bases and V by 4 bases; bases with no gene match: 4. Germline loops: CDR1 SGHVS, CDR2 FQNEAQ. The CDR3 covers 14 residues. Drawing the rest from reference TRBV7-8 and TRBJ1-2, the complete variable domain is GAGVSQSPRYKVAKRGQDVALRCDPISGHVSLFWYQQALGQGPEFLTYFQNEAQLDKSGLPSDRFFAERPEGSVSTLKIQRTQQEDSAVYLCASSSQGAHYGYTFGSGTRLTVV.

The chain employs TRBV12-3 or TRBV12-4 and TRBJ1-1, with D unclear. The CDR3 covers 13 residues. The ends were cut back, 3 bases at V and 4 bases at J, with 9 bases in the middle. The CDR3 coding sequence is TGTGCCAGCAGTTTTGGGGAGGGCACTGAAGCTTTCTTT. Protein product: CASSFGEGTEAFF.

The chain links TRBV7-2 to TRBJ2-7; D is perhaps TRBD1 (5 bases). V was trimmed by 3 bases and J by 0 bases, leaving 12 bases between them. The CDR3 extends over 15 amino acids. CDR1 and CDR2 (germline): SGHTA, FQGNSA. CDR3 sequence reads: CASSLQGPSSYEQYF. CDR3 nucleotide sequence: TGTGCCAGCAGCTTGCAGGGCCCCAGCTCCTACGAGCAGTACTTC.

The chain employs TRBV7-3 and TRBJ2-3, with a weak D call TRBD2 (5 bases). The germline gives CDR1 SGHTA, CDR2 FQGTGA. This CDR3 is built from 12 residues. Trimming stripped 6 bases from V and 5 bases from J, with 9 bases between. The CDR3 protein is CASSSRGDTQYF. DNA for the CDR3: TGTGCCAGCAGTTCCCGGGGAGATACGCAGTATTTT. The full variable domain, its missing parts supplied by reference TRBV7-3 and TRBJ2-3, is GAGVSQTPSNKVTEKGKYVELRCDPISGHTALYWYRQSLGQGPEFLIYFQGTGAADDSGLPNDRFFAVRPEGSVSTLKIQRTERGDSAVYLCASSSRGDTQYFGPGTRLTVL.

The rearrangement joins TRBV5-1 to TRBJ2-2; TRBD1 matches at 7 bases. CDR3 size: 18 residues. V lost 0 bases to trimming and J lost 1 base; unmatched junction nucleotides: 9. CDR1 is SGHRS and CDR2 is YFSETQ in the germline V gene. The CDR3 coding sequence is TGCGCCAGCAGCTTGGGAGGTACATGGACAGGGAACACCGGGGAGCTGTTTTTT. Protein sequence: CASSLGGTWTGNTGELFF.

The rearrangement uses TRBV5-1 and TRBJ2-7, with 9 bases fitting TRBD2. Per germline, CDR1 SGHRS and CDR2 YFSETQ. CDR3 size: 17 residues. V dropped 1 base and J dropped 3; count of bases not matched to a gene: 11. The CDR3 sequence: CASSLREVAGVFYEQYF. The CDR3 DNA is TGCGCCAGCAGCTTGAGAGAGGTAGCGGGGGTATTCTACGAGCAGTACTTC.

The gene calls are TRBV7-6 and TRBJ1-5, with D unresolved. The CDR3 totals 12 residues. The germline V gene has CDR1 SGHVS and CDR2 FNYEAQ. V was pared by 5 bases and J by 7 bases, with 9 bases between. CDR3 amino acids: CASSPLGQPQHF. CDR3 in DNA: TGTGCCAGCAGCCCCCTTGGCCAGCCCCAGCATTTT.

This chain connects TRBV12-3 or TRBV12-4 to TRBJ2-1, with a tentative D call TRBD1 (6 bases). The CDR3 runs 13 residues. Trimming stripped 4 bases from V and 4 bases from J, with 8 bases between. CDR3 loop: CASSYRDYNEQFF. As DNA, the CDR3 is TGTGCCAGCAGTTACAGGGATTACAATGAGCAGTTCTTC.

This clone was recorded once. V and J are TRBV3-1 (or the pseudogene TRBV3-2) and TRBJ2-5, with 10 bases fitting TRBD2. The CDR3 extends over 17 amino acids. The V gene's germline CDR1 is LGHDT and CDR2 YNNKEL (reference sequence). V shed 0 bases and J 7 bases; nucleotides not matched to a gene: 11. This chain's CDR3 is CASSQDTVAGGGGTQYF. CDR3 sequence (DNA): TGTGCCAGCAGCCAAGATACGGTAGCGGGAGGAGGGGGGACCCAGTACTTC.

The chain couples TRBV29-1 to TRBJ2-1; TRBD2 matches 9 bases. Germline assignment: CDR1 SQVTM and CDR2 ANQGSEA. This CDR3 comprises 12 residues. The V gene end was trimmed by 7 bases and the J gene end by 5 bases; junction bases not matched to a gene: 3. CDR3 DNA sequence: TGCAGCGGACTAGCGGAAGACAATGAGCAGTTCTTC. Its translation is CSGLAEDNEQFF.